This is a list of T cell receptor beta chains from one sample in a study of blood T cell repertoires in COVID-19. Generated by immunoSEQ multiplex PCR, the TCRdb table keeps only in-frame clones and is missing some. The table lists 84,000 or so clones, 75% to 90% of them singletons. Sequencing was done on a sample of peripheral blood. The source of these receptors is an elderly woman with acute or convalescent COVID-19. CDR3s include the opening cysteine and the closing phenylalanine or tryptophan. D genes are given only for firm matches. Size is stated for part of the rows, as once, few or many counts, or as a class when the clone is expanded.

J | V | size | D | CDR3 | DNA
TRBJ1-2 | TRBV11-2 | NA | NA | CASSLDRDGPGYTF | TGTGCCAGCAGCTTAGACCGGGATGGCCCCGGCTACACCTTC
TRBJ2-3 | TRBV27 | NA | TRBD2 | CASKRLAGATDTQYF | TGTGCCAGCAAACGACTAGCGGGAGCCACAGATACGCAGTATTTT
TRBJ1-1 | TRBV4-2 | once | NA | CASSQDPTVNTEAFF | TGTGCCAGCAGCCAAGATCCCACGGTGAACACTGAAGCTTTCTTT
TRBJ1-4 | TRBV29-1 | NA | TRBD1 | CSVWTGDHPMREKLFF | TGCAGCGTTTGGACAGGGGATCACCCGATGCGTGAAAAACTGTTTTTT
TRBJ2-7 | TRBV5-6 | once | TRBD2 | CASSLSAGEWSRYEQYF | TGTGCCAGCAGCTTGTCAGCGGGAGAGTGGTCGCGGTACGAGCAGTACTTC
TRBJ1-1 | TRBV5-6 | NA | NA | CASSLERGMGTEAFF | TGTGCCAGCAGCTTGGAAAGGGGCATGGGCACTGAAGCTTTCTTT
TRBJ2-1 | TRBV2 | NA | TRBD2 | CASNGLAADQQFF | TGTGCCAGCAATGGACTAGCGGCAGATCAGCAGTTCTTC
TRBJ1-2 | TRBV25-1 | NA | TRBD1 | CASSETGGLGYTF | TGTGCCAGCAGTGAGACAGGGGGCCTTGGCTACACCTTC
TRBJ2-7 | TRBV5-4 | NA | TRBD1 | CASIHRGPRSYEQYF | TGTGCCAGCATCCACAGGGGGCCAAGGTCCTACGAGCAGTACTTC
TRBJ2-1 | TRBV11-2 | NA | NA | CASSLWGPPDEQFF | TGTGCCAGCAGCTTATGGGGGCCTCCGGATGAGCAGTTCTTC
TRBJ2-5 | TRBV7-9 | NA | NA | CASSLTGVQTQYF | TGTGCCAGCAGCCTGACGGGTGTACAGACCCAGTACTTC
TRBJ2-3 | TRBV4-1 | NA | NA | CASSQDGRDTDTQYF | TGCGCCAGCAGCCAAGACGGGAGAGACACAGATACGCAGTATTTT
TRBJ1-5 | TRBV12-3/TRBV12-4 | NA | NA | CASRSRQSQPQHF | TGTGCCAGCAGGTCCCGACAGTCCCAGCCCCAGCATTTT
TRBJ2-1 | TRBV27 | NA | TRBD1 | CASSQDRVYNEQFF | TGTGCCAGCAGCCAGGACAGGGTGTACAATGAGCAGTTCTTC
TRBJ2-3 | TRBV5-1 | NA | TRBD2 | CASSLETSETDTQYF | TGCGCCAGCAGCCTCGAGACTAGCGAGACAGATACGCAGTATTTT
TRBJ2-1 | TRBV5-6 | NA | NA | CASSLESLLGAYNEQFF | TGTGCCAGCAGCTTGGAGTCTCTCTTAGGGGCCTACAATGAGCAGTTCTTC
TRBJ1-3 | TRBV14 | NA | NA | CASSQEFSGNTIYF | TGTGCCAGCAGCCAAGAATTTTCGGGAAACACCATATATTTT